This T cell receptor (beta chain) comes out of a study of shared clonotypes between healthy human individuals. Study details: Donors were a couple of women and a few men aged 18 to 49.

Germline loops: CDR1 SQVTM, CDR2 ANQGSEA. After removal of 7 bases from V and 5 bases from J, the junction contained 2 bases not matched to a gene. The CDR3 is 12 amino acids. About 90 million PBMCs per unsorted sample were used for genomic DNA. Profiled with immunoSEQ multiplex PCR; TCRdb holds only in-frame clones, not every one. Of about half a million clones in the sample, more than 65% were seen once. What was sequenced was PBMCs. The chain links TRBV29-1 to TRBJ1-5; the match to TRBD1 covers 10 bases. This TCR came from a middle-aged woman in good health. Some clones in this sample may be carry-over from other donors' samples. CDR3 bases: TGCAGCGCAGGGACAGGGGATCAGCCCCAGCATTTT. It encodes CSAGTGDQPQHF.